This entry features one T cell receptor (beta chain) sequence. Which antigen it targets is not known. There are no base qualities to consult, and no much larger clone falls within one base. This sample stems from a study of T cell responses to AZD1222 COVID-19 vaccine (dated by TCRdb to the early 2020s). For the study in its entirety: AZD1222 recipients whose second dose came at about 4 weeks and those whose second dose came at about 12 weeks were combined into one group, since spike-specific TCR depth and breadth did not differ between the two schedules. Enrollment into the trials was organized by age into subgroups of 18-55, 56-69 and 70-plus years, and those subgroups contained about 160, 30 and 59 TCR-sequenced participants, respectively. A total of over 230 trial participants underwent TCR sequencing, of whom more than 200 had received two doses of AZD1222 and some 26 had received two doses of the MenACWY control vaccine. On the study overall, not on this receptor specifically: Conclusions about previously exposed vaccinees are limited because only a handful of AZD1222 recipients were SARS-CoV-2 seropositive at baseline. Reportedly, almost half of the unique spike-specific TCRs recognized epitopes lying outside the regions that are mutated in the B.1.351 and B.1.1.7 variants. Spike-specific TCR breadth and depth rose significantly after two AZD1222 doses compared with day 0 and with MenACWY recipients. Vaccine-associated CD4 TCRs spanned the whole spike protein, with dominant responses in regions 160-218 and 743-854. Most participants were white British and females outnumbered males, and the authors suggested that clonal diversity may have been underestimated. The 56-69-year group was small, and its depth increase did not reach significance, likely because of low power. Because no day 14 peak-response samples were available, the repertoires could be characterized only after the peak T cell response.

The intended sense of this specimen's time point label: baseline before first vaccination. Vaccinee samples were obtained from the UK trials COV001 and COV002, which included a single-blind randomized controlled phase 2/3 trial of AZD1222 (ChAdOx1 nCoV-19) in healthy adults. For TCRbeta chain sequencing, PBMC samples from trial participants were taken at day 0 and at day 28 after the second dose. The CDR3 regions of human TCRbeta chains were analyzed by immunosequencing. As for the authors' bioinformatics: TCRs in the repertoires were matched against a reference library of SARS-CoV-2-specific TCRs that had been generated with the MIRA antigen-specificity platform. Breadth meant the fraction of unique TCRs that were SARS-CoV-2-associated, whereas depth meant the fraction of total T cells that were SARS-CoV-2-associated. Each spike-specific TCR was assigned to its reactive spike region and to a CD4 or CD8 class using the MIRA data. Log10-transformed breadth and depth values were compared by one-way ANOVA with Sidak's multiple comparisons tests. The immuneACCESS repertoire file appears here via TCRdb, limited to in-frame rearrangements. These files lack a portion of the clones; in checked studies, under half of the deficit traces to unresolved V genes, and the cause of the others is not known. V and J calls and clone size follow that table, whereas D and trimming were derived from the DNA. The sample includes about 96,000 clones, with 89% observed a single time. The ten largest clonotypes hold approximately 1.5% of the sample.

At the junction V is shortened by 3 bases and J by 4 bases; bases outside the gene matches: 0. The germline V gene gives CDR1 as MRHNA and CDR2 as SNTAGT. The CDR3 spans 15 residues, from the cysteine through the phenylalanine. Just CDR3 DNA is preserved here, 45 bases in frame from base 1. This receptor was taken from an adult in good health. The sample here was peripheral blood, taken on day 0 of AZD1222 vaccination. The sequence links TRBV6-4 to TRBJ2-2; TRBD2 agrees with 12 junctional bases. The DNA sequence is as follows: TGTGCCAGCAGTGAGACTAGCGGGGGCACCGGGGAGCTGTTTTTT. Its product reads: CASSETSGGTGELFF.